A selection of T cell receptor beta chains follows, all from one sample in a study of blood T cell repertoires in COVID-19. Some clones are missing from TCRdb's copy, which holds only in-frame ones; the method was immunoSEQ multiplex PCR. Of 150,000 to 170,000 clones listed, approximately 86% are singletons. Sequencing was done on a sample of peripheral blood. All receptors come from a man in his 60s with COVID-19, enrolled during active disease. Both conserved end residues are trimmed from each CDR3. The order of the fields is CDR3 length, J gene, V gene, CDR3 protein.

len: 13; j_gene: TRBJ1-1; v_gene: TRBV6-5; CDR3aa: ASSQTRTVNTEAF
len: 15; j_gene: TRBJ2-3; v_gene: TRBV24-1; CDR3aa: ATSDTGTGVFGDTQY
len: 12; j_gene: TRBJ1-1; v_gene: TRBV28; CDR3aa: ASSWRTAGAEAF
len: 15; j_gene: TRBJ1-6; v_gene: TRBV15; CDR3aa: ATSRDYSGVGESPLH
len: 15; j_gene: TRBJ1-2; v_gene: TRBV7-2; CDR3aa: ASSSRVPGQGNYGYT
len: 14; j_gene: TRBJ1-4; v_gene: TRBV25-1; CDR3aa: ASSDPDTATNEKLF
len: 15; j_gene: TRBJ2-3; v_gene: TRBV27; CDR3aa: ASSFLYLARSTDTQY
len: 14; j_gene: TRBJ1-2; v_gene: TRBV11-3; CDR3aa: ASSLRTLNSNYGYT
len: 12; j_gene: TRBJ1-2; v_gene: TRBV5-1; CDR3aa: ASSFEGEPSGYT
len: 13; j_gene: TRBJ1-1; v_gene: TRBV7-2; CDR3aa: ASSLGGELGTEAF
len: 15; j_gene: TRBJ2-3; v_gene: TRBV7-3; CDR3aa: ASSPMGGQGAGDTQY
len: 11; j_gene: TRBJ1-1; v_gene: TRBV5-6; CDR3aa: ASSPPMNTEAF
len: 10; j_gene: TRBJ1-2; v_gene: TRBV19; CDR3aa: ASRGDSPGYT
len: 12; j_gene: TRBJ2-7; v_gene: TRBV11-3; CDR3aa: ASSTARDSYEQY
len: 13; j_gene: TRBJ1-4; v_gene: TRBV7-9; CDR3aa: ASSLGGRTNEKLF
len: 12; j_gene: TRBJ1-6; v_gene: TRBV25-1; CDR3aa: ASSEGGGGSPLH
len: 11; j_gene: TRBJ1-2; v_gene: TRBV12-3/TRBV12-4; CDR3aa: ASSYDSNYGYT
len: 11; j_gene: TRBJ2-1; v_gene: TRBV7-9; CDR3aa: ASSLGLAGGEF
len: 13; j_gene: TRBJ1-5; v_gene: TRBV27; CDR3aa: ASQAGTGGNQPQH
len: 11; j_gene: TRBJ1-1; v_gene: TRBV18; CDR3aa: ASSPNEATEAF
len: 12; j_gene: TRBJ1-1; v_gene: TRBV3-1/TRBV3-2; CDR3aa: ASSPYRGVTEAF
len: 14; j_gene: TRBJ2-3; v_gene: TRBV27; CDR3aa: ASSQASGVGTDTQY
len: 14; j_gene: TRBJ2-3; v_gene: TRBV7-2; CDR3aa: ASSKLALAGKDTQY
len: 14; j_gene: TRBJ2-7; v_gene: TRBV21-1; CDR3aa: ASSTPGQGVQYEQY